These 19 T cell receptor beta chains originate from one sample sequenced in a study of blood T cells in healthy people across ages (dated by TCRdb to the mid-2010s). Receptor amplification or capture employed 5' RACE. The sequencer listed for this sample is Illumina HiSeq 2500. A second PCR of roughly 7 to 12 cycles was run with a J-beta primer mix and a sample-barcoded 5' primer. TCRdb redid the processing of the public reads, applying fastp at Q25 and MiXCR, and retained in-frame beta chains. Rows are unified per CDR3 protein, each entry keeping the most common DNA and genes. The sample table holds approximately 820,000 distinct CDR3 sequences, of which roughly 44% were seen once. The top ten constitute roughly 19% of the sample. Sequenced sample: blood. The receptors originated from a man aged 60 to 69 in good health.

This clonotype showed up just a few times. Here the CDR3 reads CASSYSLGNYGYTF. In DNA form, the CDR3 reads TGTGCCAGCAGTTACTCGTTAGGGAACTATGGCTACACCTTC. The chain combines TRBV6-6 with TRBJ1-2; D remains unclear. From germline, CDR1 is MNHNY and CDR2 SVGAGI (reference sequence). The CDR3 runs 14 residues. V was shortened by 0 bases and J by 2 bases, with 7 bases between the two germline ends.

This clonotype occurred a few times. The CDR3 region is CAISRQGATGANVLTF. The CDR3 region has the DNA TGTGCCATCAGTAGACAGGGAGCCACTGGGGCCAACGTCCTGACTTTC. This sequence joins TRBV10-3 and TRBJ2-6, with 7 bases that match TRBD1. The CDR3 sequence is 16 residues long. V shed 5 bases and J 2 bases; nucleotides not matched to a gene: 6. Germline V gene data show CDR1 as ENHRY and CDR2 as SYGVKD.

J is TRBJ2-7 and V is TRBV11-2, with D unresolved. The CDR3 is 16 residues long. The V and J ends lost 2 bases and 0 bases respectively, with 14 bases between them. Germline assignment: CDR1 SGHAT and CDR2 FQNNGV. This CDR3 is CASSLNVGVSSYEQYF. The CDR3 DNA is TGTGCCAGCAGCTTAAATGTAGGTGTTAGCTCCTACGAGCAGTACTTC. The whole variable domain, remainder taken from reference TRBV11-2 and TRBJ2-7, is EAGVAQSPRYKIIEKRQSVAFWCNPISGHATLYWYQQILGQGPKLLIQFQNNGVVDDSQLPKDRFSAERLKGVDSTLKIQPAKLEDSAVYLCASSLNVGVSSYEQYFGPGTRLTVT.

The table lists this clonotype with a few counts. V usage is TRBV7-2 and J usage is TRBJ2-5; D is ambiguous. The CDR3 runs to 12 residues. Trimming cost V 4 bases and J 4 bases, with 7 bases left between them. Germline assignment: CDR1 SGHTA and CDR2 FQGNSA. CDR3: CASSSLRETQYF. The CDR3 coding sequence is TGTGCCAGCAGCTCCCTCCGAGAGACCCAGTACTTC. Full variable domain (missing parts from reference TRBV7-2 and TRBJ2-5): GAGVSQSPSNKVTEKGKDVELRCDPISGHTALYWYRQSLGQGLEFLIYFQGNSAPDKSGLPSDRFSAERTGGSVSTLTIQRTQQEDSAVYLCASSSLRETQYFGPGTRLLVL.

This clonotype was seen just once. The gene calls are TRBV7-2 and TRBJ2-5; D is possibly TRBD1 or TRBD2 (5 bases each). The J call may be wrong; the DNA end is better matched by TRBJ2-7. CDR1 SGHTA and CDR2 FQGNSA come from the germline V gene. The CDR3 has 15 residues. This chain's CDR3 is CASGYTRQGPYEQYF. The CDR3 DNA reads as TGTGCCAGCGGCTACACCCGGCAGGGACCCTACGAGCAGTACTTC.

The chain is built from TRBV9 and TRBJ1-1, with D unresolved. The length of the CDR3 is 14 residues. The germline V gene encodes CDR1 SGDLS and CDR2 YYNGEE. Trimming pared 0 bases from V and 1 base from J, leaving 7 bases between. CDR3 amino acids: CASSVGGQNTEAFF. CDR3 DNA sequence: TGTGCCAGCAGCGTAGGGGGTCAGAACACTGAAGCTTTCTTT.

This chain links TRBV11-2 with TRBJ1-1; 9 positions agree with TRBD1. J was trimmed by 4 bases and V by 0 bases; bases with no gene match: 6. This CDR3 is 16 amino acids long. The germline V gene encodes CDR1 SGHAT and CDR2 FQNNGV. For the CDR3, the DNA is TGTGCCAGCAGCTTAGATTGGGGACAGGGTCCCACTGAAGCTTTCTTT. Translated: CASSLDWGQGPTEAFF.

This chain joins TRBV20-1 and TRBJ2-2; TRBD2 agrees at 9 bases. V was pared by 2 bases and J by 6 bases, with 7 bases of the junction left unmatched. The CDR3 extends over 15 amino acids. Germline CDR1 reads DFQATT; CDR2 reads SNEGSKA (reference sequence). This CDR3 is CSARRSGGLSGELFF. DNA of the CDR3: TGCAGTGCTAGAAGGAGCGGGGGGCTTTCCGGGGAGCTGTTTTTT.

In DNA form, the CDR3 reads TGCGCCAGCAGCTTGGACCCGACGGGCGCCAACGTCCTGACTTTC. The encoded protein is CASSLDPTGANVLTF. V and J are TRBV5-1 and TRBJ2-6; D is unclear. This CDR3 region has 15 residues. V lost 0 bases to trimming and J lost 7 bases, with 11 bases between them. CDR1 is SGHRS and CDR2 is YFSETQ in the germline V gene.

CDR3 nucleotides: TGTGCCACCCAGGGGGCAGAGGGCTACACCTTC. It codes for CATQGAEGYTF. The chain combines TRBV10-3 with TRBJ1-2, with 8 bases matching TRBD1. CDR3 length: 11 residues. Germline CDR1 reads ENHRY; CDR2 reads SYGVKD. Germline trimming cut 10 bases from V and 8 bases from J; bases unmatched to any gene: 6.

The rearrangement uses TRBV20-1 and TRBJ2-1; 9 bases align to TRBD2. This CDR3 region has 16 residues. Losses at the gene ends were 5 bases for V and 9 bases for J; bases not matched to a gene: 17. CDR1 and CDR2 from the germline V gene are DFQATT and SNEGSKA (reference sequence). In DNA, the CDR3 is TGCAGTGCTGGCCCTCTGGGTAGCGGGGGATTAGGTGAGCAGTTCTTC. It is translated as CSAGPLGSGGLGEQFF.

The CDR3: CAISTHTAQETQYF. The CDR3 DNA is TGTGCCATCAGTACCCACACAGCCCAAGAGACCCAGTACTTC. J is TRBJ2-5 and V is TRBV10-3; no firm D call. V was clipped by 5 bases and J by 1 base, with 11 bases between them. The CDR3 is 14 residues long. Germline V gene data show CDR1 as ENHRY and CDR2 as SYGVKD.

The V call is TRBV7-6, the J call TRBJ1-6; 7 positions agree with TRBD1. Trimming cost V 5 bases and J 6 bases; bases outside gene matches: 4. The germline gives CDR1 SGHVS, CDR2 FNYEAQ. The CDR3 is made up of 14 amino acids. The CDR3 spells CASSVDRVNSPLHF. The CDR3 nucleotides are TGTGCCAGCAGCGTCGACAGGGTTAATTCACCCCTCCACTTT.

V gene TRBV20-1 combines with J gene TRBJ2-7; 13 bases agree with TRBD2. Germline-derived CDR1 and CDR2 are DFQATT and SNEGSKA (reference sequence). The V and J ends lost 6 bases and 1 base, in that order; junction bases with no gene match: 6. The CDR3 spans 15 residues. The CDR3 here is CSARGLAGPSYEQYF. The DNA of the CDR3 is TGCAGTGCCCGGGGACTAGCGGGACCATCCTACGAGCAGTACTTC.

The sample holds a few counts of this clonotype. V gene TRBV13 combines with J gene TRBJ1-2, with D maybe TRBD1 (5 bases). Deletions cut 0 bases from V and 9 bases from J, with 20 bases between. CDR1 is PRHDT and CDR2 is FYEKMQ in the germline V gene (reference sequence). This CDR3 has 16 amino acids. CDR3 in DNA: TGTGCCAGCAGCTTAGGGCGCGGGGCAGTGCTTCCCCGCTACACCTTC. Its translation: CASSLGRGAVLPRYTF.

The V and J genes are TRBV2 and TRBJ2-4; weak D call: TRBD2 (5 bases). CDR1 and CDR2 (germline): SNHLY, FYNNEI. The V and J ends lost 2 bases and 2 bases respectively, with 7 bases between them. This CDR3 spans 14 amino acids. CDR3 nucleotides: TGTGCCAGCAGTGAACGGGGATCCAAAAACATTCAGTACTTC. This encodes CASSERGSKNIQYF.

Remarks on this clonotype: Germline and junction disagree at one end, which may indicate a read error. The gene calls are TRBV7-8 and TRBJ2-5; 7 positions agree with TRBD2. The CDR3 contains 18 residues. Germline lookup yields CDR1 SGHVS and CDR2 FQNEAQ. The CDR3 loop reads CASSTREGIEVFGEIQYF. DNA for the CDR3: TGTGCCAGCAGCACCAGGGAGGGAATCGAGGTCTTCGGAGAGATCCAGTACTTC.

The genes are TRBV11-2 and TRBJ2-5, with a weak D call TRBD2 (5 bases). The J call is doubtful: the DNA matches TRBJ2-7 better. Germline V gives CDR1 SGHAT, CDR2 FQNNGV. This CDR3 region has 14 residues. The CDR3 DNA reads as TGTGCCAGCAGCCGGGGTGTCCCGGGATACGAGCAGTACTTC. As protein: CASSRGVPGYEQYF.

V is TRBV7-2 and J is TRBJ2-2; possible D gene TRBD2, 5 bases. The CDR3 length is 13 residues. Trimming shortened V by 5 bases and J by 6 bases, and 10 bases separated the two germline ends. Germline-derived CDR1 and CDR2 are SGHTA and FQGNSA. The CDR3: CASSPYGAGELFF. The CDR3 DNA reads as TGTGCCAGCAGCCCGTACGGGGCCGGGGAGCTGTTTTTT.